Described below is a single T cell receptor beta chain sequence and its context. At one end, the junction sequence differs from germline, possibly due to a read error. RNA transcripts gave rise to amplified TCR beta CDR3 regions. TCR CDR3 regions were first amplified by RT-PCR with HTBI primers. TCRdb independently ran MiXCR on the multiplex PCR reads; one entry per CDR3 protein. The table shows around 540,000 distinct CDR3 sequences, with 35% to 55% occurring only once. Germline CDR1 and CDR2: SGHRS and YFSETQ. CDR3 size: 14 residues. The sample is drawn from a study of T cells in Graves' hyperthyroidism and ophthalmopathy. Over 18 months, lack of ophthalmopathy progression marked Graves' hyperthyroidism as stable. Orbital computed tomography, thyroid ultrasound, serum thyroxine and TRAb, and clinical symptoms together informed the diagnoses.

The sequencing input was peripheral blood or thyroid tissue (not recorded which). The genes are TRBV5-1 and TRBJ2-7; D unclear. This TCR derives from a young woman with Graves' hyperthyroidism. The CDR3 reads CASGLAGPGDEQYF. DNA for the CDR3: TGCGCCAGCGGCTTGGCCGGGCCCGGCGACGAGCAGTACTTC.